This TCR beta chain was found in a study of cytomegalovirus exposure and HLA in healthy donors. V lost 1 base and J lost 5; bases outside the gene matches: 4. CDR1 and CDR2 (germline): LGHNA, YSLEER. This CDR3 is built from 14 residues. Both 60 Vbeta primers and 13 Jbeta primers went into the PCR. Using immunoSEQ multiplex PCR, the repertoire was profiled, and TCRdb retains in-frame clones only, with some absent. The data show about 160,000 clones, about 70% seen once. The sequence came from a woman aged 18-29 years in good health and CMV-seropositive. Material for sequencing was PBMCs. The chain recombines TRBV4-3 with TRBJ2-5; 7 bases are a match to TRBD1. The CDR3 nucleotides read TGCGCCAGCAGCCAAGGACAGGGATGGGAGACCCAGTACTTC. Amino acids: CASSQGQGWETQYF.